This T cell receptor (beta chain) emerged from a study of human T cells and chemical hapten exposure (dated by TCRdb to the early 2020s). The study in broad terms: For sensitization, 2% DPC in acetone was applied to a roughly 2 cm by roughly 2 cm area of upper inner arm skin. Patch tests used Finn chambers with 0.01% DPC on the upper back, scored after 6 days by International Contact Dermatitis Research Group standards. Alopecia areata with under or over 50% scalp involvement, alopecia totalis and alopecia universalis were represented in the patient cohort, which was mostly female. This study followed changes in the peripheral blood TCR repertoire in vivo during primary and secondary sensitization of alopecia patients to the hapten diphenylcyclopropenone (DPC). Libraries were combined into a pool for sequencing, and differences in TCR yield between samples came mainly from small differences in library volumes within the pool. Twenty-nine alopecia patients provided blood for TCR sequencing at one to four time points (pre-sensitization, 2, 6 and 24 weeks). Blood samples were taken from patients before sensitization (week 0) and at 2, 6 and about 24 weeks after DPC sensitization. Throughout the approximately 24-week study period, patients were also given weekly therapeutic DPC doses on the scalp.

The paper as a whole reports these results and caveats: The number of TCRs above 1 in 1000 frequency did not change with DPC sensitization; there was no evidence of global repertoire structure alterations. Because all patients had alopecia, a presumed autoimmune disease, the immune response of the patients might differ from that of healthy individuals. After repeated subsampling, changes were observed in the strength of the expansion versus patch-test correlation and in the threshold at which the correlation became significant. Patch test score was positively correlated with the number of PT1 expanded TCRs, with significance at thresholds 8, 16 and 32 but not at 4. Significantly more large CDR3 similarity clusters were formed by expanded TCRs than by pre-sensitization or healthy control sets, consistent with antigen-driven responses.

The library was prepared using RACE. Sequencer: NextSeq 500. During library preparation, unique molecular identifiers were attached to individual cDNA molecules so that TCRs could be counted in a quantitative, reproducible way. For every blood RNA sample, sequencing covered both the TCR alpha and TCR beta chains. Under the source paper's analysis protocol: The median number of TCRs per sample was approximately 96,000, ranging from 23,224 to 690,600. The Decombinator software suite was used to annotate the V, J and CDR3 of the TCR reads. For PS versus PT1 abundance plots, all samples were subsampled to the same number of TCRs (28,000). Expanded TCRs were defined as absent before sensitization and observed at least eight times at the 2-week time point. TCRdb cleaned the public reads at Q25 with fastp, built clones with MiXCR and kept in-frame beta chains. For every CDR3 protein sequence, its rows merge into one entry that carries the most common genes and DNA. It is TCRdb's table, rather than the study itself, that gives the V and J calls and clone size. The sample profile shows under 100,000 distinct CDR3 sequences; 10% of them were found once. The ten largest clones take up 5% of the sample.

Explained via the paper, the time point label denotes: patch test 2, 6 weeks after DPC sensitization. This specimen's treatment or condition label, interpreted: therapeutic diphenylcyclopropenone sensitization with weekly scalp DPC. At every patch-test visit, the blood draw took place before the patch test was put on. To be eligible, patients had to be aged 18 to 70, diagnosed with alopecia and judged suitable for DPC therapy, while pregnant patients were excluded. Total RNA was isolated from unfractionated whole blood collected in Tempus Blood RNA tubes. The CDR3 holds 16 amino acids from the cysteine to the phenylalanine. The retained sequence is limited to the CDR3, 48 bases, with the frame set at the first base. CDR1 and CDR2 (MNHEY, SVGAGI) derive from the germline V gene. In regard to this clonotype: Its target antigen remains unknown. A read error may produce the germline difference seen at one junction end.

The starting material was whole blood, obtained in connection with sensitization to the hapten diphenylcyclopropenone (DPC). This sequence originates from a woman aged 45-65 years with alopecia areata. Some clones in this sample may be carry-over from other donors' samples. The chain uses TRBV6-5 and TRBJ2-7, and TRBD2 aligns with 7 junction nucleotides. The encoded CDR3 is CANSYSRSGTSYEQYF. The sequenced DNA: TGTGCCAACAGTTACTCCCGAAGCGGGACCTCCTACGAGCAGTACTTC.